This T cell receptor (beta chain) was recorded in a study of blood T cell repertoires in COVID-19. Whole-study context: The United States, Italy and Spain provided the acute and convalescent COVID-19 samples. From T cells, B-cell-depleted T cells, or PBMCs came the material, which was cDNA or gDNA.

Original handling: Reference gene primer amplification in the assay estimated nucleated cell counts. Sequenced by immunoSEQ multiplex PCR; TCRdb stores in-frame clones only, minus some. V and J calls and clone size come straight from that table; D and trimming were deduced from the DNA. Here the sample spans under 200,000 clones, about 83% being singletons. Germline values: CDR1 ENHRY, CDR2 SYGVKD. The CDR3 has 13 residues. The germline V and J ends were trimmed by 2 bases and 2 bases, with 6 bases remaining between them. The chain carries TRBV10-3 and TRBJ2-5; the D gene is possibly TRBD1 (5 bases). This receptor was obtained from a woman of 80 years or more with acute or convalescent COVID-19. Sequencing used peripheral blood. CDR3 in amino acids: CAISERTQETQYF. The CDR3 nucleotides are TGTGCCATCAGTGAGAGGACACAAGAGACCCAGTACTTC.